A selection of T cell receptor beta chains follows, all from one sample in a study of T cells in Graves' hyperthyroidism and ophthalmopathy. TCRdb re-called the multiplex PCR reads with MiXCR, one entry per CDR3 protein. The repertoire consists of approximately 590,000 distinct CDR3 sequences, with around 16% occurring once and the leading ten covering about 7%. Sequencing input: blood. The receptors shown here come from a woman younger than 45 with Graves' hyperthyroidism. Each CDR3 is given with its conserved first and last residue. D genes are given only for firm matches. Clone size is stated in some rows and not others, as once, few, many or a class when expanded.

V,size,J,D,CDR3,DNA
TRBV27,-,TRBJ2-2,-,CTSSLSITLPTGELFF,TGTACCAGCAGTTTATCGATAACCCTCCCCACCGGGGAGCTGTTTTTT
TRBV20-1,many,TRBJ1-3,-,CSAREASSGNTIYF,TGCAGTGCTAGAGAGGCAAGCTCTGGAAACACCATATATTTT
TRBV4-1,many,TRBJ2-7,-,CASSQVQEFVEQYF,TGCGCCAGCAGCCAAGTACAGGAGTTCGTCGAGCAGTACTTC
TRBV20-1,-,TRBJ2-1,-,CSATGWEAKHEQFF,TGCAGTGCTACGGGCTGGGAAGCGAAGCATGAGCAGTTCTTC
TRBV30,-,TRBJ1-2,-,CAWSVLRDPIYGYTF,TGTGCCTGGAGTGTACTTAGGGACCCAATCTATGGCTACACCTTC
TRBV28,many,TRBJ2-7,TRBD1,CASSWGQGIHEQYF,TGTGCCAGCAGTTGGGGACAGGGGATCCACGAGCAGTACTTC
TRBV7-9,few,TRBJ2-3,TRBD2,CASSPGRPGLGTDTQYF,TGTGCCAGCAGCCCCGGACGACCGGGACTAGGTACAGATACGCAGTATTTT
TRBV7-9,many,TRBJ2-1,-,CASSPVGAGVNEQFF,TGTGCCAGCAGCCCGGTGGGGGCGGGAGTCAATGAGCAGTTCTTC
TRBV7-9,few,TRBJ2-5,TRBD2,CASSPGLAGRVEAQYF,TGTGCCAGCAGCCCCGGACTAGCGGGGAGAGTTGAGGCCCAGTACTTC
TRBV27,many,TRBJ2-7,TRBD1,CASSLSPGQGVDEQYF,TGTGCCAGCAGTTTATCCCCGGGACAGGGCGTCGACGAGCAGTACTTC
TRBV27,many,TRBJ2-3,-,CASRDPGGPLGNTQYF,TGTGCCAGCAGAGACCCCGGGGGCCCCTTAGGAAATACGCAGTATTTT
TRBV2,many,TRBJ1-2,-,CASSDGLTVVGYTF,TGTGCCAGCAGTGATGGACTTACAGTGGTTGGCTACACCTTC
TRBV25-1,-,TRBJ1-6,-,CASSGPADTVLPLHF,TGTGCCAGCTCAGGTCCCGCGGACACAGTGTTGCCCCTCCACTTT
TRBV7-2,many,TRBJ2-5,TRBD2,CASSRTSVLQETQYF,TGTGCCAGCAGTCGGACTAGCGTACTCCAAGAGACCCAGTACTTC
TRBV11-2,many,TRBJ1-2,TRBD1,CASSLGTGMTYGYTF,TGTGCCAGCAGCTTAGGGACAGGGATGACTTATGGCTACACCTTC
TRBV10-3,few,TRBJ2-7,-,CAISEKEDSSYEQYF,TGTGCCATCAGTGAGAAGGAAGACAGTTCCTACGAGCAGTACTTC
TRBV12-5,many,TRBJ1-2,TRBD1,CASGFSGQGRYGYTF,TGTGCTAGTGGTTTCTCTGGACAGGGAAGATATGGCTACACCTTC
TRBV5-8,many,TRBJ1-1,-,CASSQRTDTEAFF,TGTGCCAGCAGCCAAAGGACAGACACTGAAGCTTTCTTT
TRBV29-1,many,TRBJ2-3,TRBD1,CSVGRSQGVSDTQYF,TGCAGCGTTGGGCGGTCACAGGGGGTTTCTGATACGCAGTATTTT
TRBV12-3/TRBV12-4,many,TRBJ1-2,-,CASSLSGLYGYTF,TGTGCCAGCAGTTTATCGGGGCTCTATGGCTACACCTTC
TRBV11-3,many,TRBJ2-1,-,CASSTGTGVGFHEQFF,TGTGCCAGCAGCACCGGGACGGGGGTGGGGTTCCATGAGCAGTTCTTC
TRBV19,-,TRBJ2-2,-,CASTPWGETGELFF,TGTGCCAGTACCCCATGGGGGGAAACCGGGGAGCTGTTTTTT
TRBV5-1,-,TRBJ2-3,-,CASSWRRGRVSTQYF,TGCGCCAGCAGCTGGAGGCGGGGGCGAGTGAGTACGCAGTATTTT
TRBV28,many,TRBJ1-2,-,CASSLWTVYGYTF,TGTGCCAGCAGTCTTTGGACCGTCTATGGCTACACCTTC
TRBV7-9,many,TRBJ2-3,TRBD2,CASSLAASGTDTQYF,TGTGCCAGCAGCTTAGCGGCTAGCGGGACCGATACGCAGTATTTT
TRBV6-5,many,TRBJ2-3,TRBD2,CASSYSERLAGVDTQYF,TGTGCCAGCAGTTACTCGGAGAGGCTAGCGGGAGTAGATACGCAGTATTTT
TRBV5-1,few,TRBJ2-2,-,CASSLFRETTGELFF,TGCGCCAGCAGCTTGTTCCGAGAGACCACCGGGGAGCTGTTTTTT
TRBV11-2,many,TRBJ2-2,-,CASSLSPGNTGELFF,TGTGCCAGCAGCTTATCGCCAGGGAACACCGGGGAGCTGTTTTTT
TRBV5-1,-,TRBJ2-1,TRBD2,CASSWGLAGAPSSYNEQFF,TGCGCCAGCAGCTGGGGACTAGCGGGAGCCCCGAGCTCCTACAATGAGCAGTTCTTC
TRBV13,-,TRBJ2-1,TRBD2,CASSWGAGGPYNEQFF,TGTGCCAGCAGCTGGGGAGCGGGAGGACCTTACAATGAGCAGTTCTTC
TRBV28,many,TRBJ2-1,-,CASSGRDNPSYNEQFF,TGTGCCAGCAGTGGGAGGGACAATCCCTCCTACAATGAGCAGTTCTTC
TRBV12-3/TRBV12-4,-,TRBJ2-4,-,CASSRARDWNIQYF,TGTGCCAGCAGTAGGGCCAGGGATTGGAACATTCAGTACTTC
TRBV9,-,TRBJ2-1,-,CASSAADLVHEQFF,TGTGCCAGCAGCGCAGCTGACCTAGTGCATGAGCAGTTCTTC
TRBV24-1,-,TRBJ2-5,-,CATSESVSRETQYF,TGTGCCACCAGTGAATCGGTCAGCAGAGAGACCCAGTACTTC
TRBV11-2,-,TRBJ2-5,-,CASSLQGLQYF,TGTGCCAGCAGCTTGCAGGGGCTCCAGTACTTC
TRBV4-3,few,TRBJ2-1,TRBD2,CASSQDRGLAGVRDEQFF,TGCGCCAGCAGCCAAGATCGGGGACTAGCGGGAGTACGGGATGAGCAGTTCTTC
TRBV4-1,-,TRBJ2-7,-,CASSQVLTSGFYEQYF,TGCGCCAGCAGCCAAGTCTTGACTTCGGGGTTCTACGAGCAGTACTTC
TRBV29-1,-,TRBJ2-7,-,CSVVQGADEQYF,TGCAGCGTTGTACAGGGCGCCGACGAGCAGTACTTC
TRBV7-9,few,TRBJ2-7,-,CASSLDPNEQYF,TGTGCCAGCAGCTTAGATCCCAACGAGCAGTACTTC
TRBV30,many,TRBJ1-2,-,CAWSSQPGYGYTF,TGTGCCTGGAGTTCTCAGCCAGGCTATGGCTACACCTTC
TRBV10-3,few,TRBJ2-3,TRBD1,CAIDGTGLGDTQYF,TGTGCCATCGACGGGACAGGGTTAGGAGATACGCAGTATTTT
TRBV20-1,many,TRBJ2-1,TRBD2,CSARPLMTSPGANEQFF,TGCAGTGCTAGACCCCTCATGACTAGCCCGGGTGCCAATGAGCAGTTCTTC
TRBV20-1,-,TRBJ1-1,TRBD1,CSASVDRDEAFF,TGCAGTGCCAGCGTGGACAGGGATGAAGCTTTCTTT
TRBV27,many,TRBJ2-3,-,CASISTVEGFGAQYF,TGTGCCAGCATTAGTACAGTGGAGGGGTTTGGGGCGCAGTATTTT
TRBV4-3,-,TRBJ1-1,-,CASSQDLGAPEAFF,TGCGCCAGCAGCCAAGATCTAGGGGCCCCTGAAGCTTTCTTT
TRBV7-9,few,TRBJ2-3,-,CASSLLASSTDTQYF,TGTGCCAGCAGCCTACTAGCCTCTAGCACAGATACGCAGTATTTT
TRBV29-1,few,TRBJ2-1,TRBD2,CSVEDRGLAHEQFF,TGCAGCGTTGAAGATCGGGGACTAGCTCATGAGCAGTTCTTC